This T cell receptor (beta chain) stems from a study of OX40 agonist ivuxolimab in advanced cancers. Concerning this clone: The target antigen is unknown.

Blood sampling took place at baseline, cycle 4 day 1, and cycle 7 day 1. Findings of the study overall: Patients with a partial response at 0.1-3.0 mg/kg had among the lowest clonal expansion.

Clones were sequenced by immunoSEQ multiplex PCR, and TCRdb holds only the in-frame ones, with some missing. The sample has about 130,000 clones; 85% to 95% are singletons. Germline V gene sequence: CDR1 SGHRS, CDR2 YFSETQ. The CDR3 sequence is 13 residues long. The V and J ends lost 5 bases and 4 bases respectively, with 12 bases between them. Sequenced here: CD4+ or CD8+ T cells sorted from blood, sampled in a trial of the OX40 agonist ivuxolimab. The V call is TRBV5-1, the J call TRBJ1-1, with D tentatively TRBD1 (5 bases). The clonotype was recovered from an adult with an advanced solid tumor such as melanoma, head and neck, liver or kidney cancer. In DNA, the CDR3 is TGCGCCAGCAGTGGGGGTTTGGGCACTGAAGCTTTCTTT. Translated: CASSGGLGTEAFF. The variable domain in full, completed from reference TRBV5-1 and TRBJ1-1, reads KAGVTQTPRYLIKTRGQQVTLSCSPISGHRSVSWYQQTPGQGLQFLFEYFSETQRNKGNFPGRFSGRQFSNSRSEMNVSTLELGDSALYLCASSGGLGTEAFFGQGTRLTVV.